A selection of T cell receptor beta chains follows, all from one sample in a study of T cell responses to AZD1222 COVID-19 vaccine. TCRdb keeps only in-frame clones here, not all; method: immunoSEQ multiplex PCR. The table records just under 100,000 clones, approximately 90% of them present only once. The sample here was peripheral blood, taken on day 0 of AZD1222 vaccination. These receptors came from an adult in good health. CDR3s include the opening cysteine and the closing phenylalanine or tryptophan. The order of the fields is CDR3 protein, CDR3 DNA, clone size, V gene, D gene, J gene. A D gene is named only where the DNA matches it firmly. Part of the rows lack a size; the others show once, few, many or a class for expanded clones.

cdr3_aa: CASSPQRYGEQYF
cdr3_nt: TGTGCCAGCAGCCCTCAAAGATACGGCGAGCAGTACTTC
clone_size: .
v_call: TRBV14
d_call: .
j_call: TRBJ2-7

cdr3_aa: CASSQDRLAGGPSSYEQYF
cdr3_nt: TGTGCCAGCAGCCAAGATCGGTTAGCGGGGGGACCTAGCTCCTACGAGCAGTACTTC
clone_size: .
v_call: TRBV3-1/TRBV3-2
d_call: TRBD2
j_call: TRBJ2-7

cdr3_aa: CASSLMRSYEQYF
cdr3_nt: TGTGCCAGCAGTTTAATGCGTAGCTACGAGCAGTACTTC
clone_size: .
v_call: TRBV27
d_call: .
j_call: TRBJ2-7

cdr3_aa: CASSLLHGDREHGYTF
cdr3_nt: TGTGCCAGCTCACTCTTACATGGGGACAGGGAGCATGGCTACACCTTC
clone_size: once
v_call: TRBV18
d_call: TRBD1
j_call: TRBJ1-2

cdr3_aa: CASSLGGSGSYTF
cdr3_nt: TGTGCCAGCAGCTTAGGGGGATCGGGTAGCTACACCTTC
clone_size: .
v_call: TRBV7-3
d_call: .
j_call: TRBJ1-2

cdr3_aa: CASSLGNSYEQYF
cdr3_nt: TGTGCCAGCAGCTTGGGCAACTCCTACGAGCAGTACTTC
clone_size: .
v_call: TRBV5-5
d_call: .
j_call: TRBJ2-7

cdr3_aa: CASIWGETQYF
cdr3_nt: TGTGCCAGCATATGGGGGGAGACCCAGTACTTC
clone_size: .
v_call: TRBV28
d_call: .
j_call: TRBJ2-5

cdr3_aa: CASSLAATPLEQYF
cdr3_nt: TGTGCCAGCAGCTTAGCGGCAACCCCCCTCGAGCAGTACTTC
clone_size: .
v_call: TRBV7-2
d_call: .
j_call: TRBJ2-7

cdr3_aa: CASSLAQGNTEAFF
cdr3_nt: TGCGCCAGCAGCTTGGCACAGGGGAACACTGAAGCTTTCTTT
clone_size: .
v_call: TRBV5-1
d_call: .
j_call: TRBJ1-1

cdr3_aa: CASSQDAQGAYEAFF
cdr3_nt: TGCGCCAGCAGCCAAGATGCACAGGGGGCCTATGAAGCTTTCTTT
clone_size: .
v_call: TRBV4-3
d_call: TRBD1
j_call: TRBJ1-1

cdr3_aa: CASTPFEGRSYNEQFF
cdr3_nt: TGTGCCAGCACCCCCTTCGAGGGGCGCTCCTACAATGAGCAGTTCTTC
clone_size: many
v_call: TRBV6-2/TRBV6-3
d_call: .
j_call: TRBJ2-1

cdr3_aa: CASSPSGDPSSYNSPLHF
cdr3_nt: TGTGCCAGCAGCCCCTCGGGGGACCCCAGCTCCTATAATTCACCCCTCCACTTT
clone_size: .
v_call: TRBV7-2
d_call: .
j_call: TRBJ1-6

cdr3_aa: CASSLLYPGEDTEAFF
cdr3_nt: TGTGCCAGCAGTTTACTATATCCAGGCGAGGACACTGAAGCTTTCTTT
clone_size: .
v_call: TRBV28
d_call: .
j_call: TRBJ1-1

cdr3_aa: CASSLSRAPNSPLHF
cdr3_nt: TGTGCCAGCAGCCTGTCCCGGGCTCCTAATTCACCCCTCCACTTT
clone_size: once
v_call: TRBV14
d_call: .
j_call: TRBJ1-6

cdr3_aa: CASSPPVAGSTDTQYF
cdr3_nt: TGTGCCAGCAGCCCCCCGGTAGCGGGGAGCACAGATACGCAGTATTTT
clone_size: .
v_call: TRBV11-2
d_call: TRBD2
j_call: TRBJ2-3

cdr3_aa: CASCANNYGYTF
cdr3_nt: TGTGCCAGTTGCGCTAACAACTATGGCTACACCTTC
clone_size: .
v_call: TRBV19
d_call: .
j_call: TRBJ1-2

cdr3_aa: CASSLKGLGSRQFF
cdr3_nt: TGTGCCAGCAGCTTAAAGGGACTTGGTAGCAGACAGTTCTTC
clone_size: .
v_call: TRBV11-2
d_call: .
j_call: TRBJ2-1

cdr3_aa: CASSLARSSYNEQFF
cdr3_nt: TGTGCCAGCAGCTTAGCCAGGAGCTCCTACAATGAGCAGTTCTTC
clone_size: .
v_call: TRBV11-2
d_call: .
j_call: TRBJ2-1

cdr3_aa: CAASKGSGANVLTF
cdr3_nt: TGTGCCGCCAGCAAAGGCTCTGGGGCCAACGTCCTGACTTTC
clone_size: .
v_call: TRBV25-1
d_call: .
j_call: TRBJ2-6

cdr3_aa: CASSLGPNTEAFF
cdr3_nt: TGTGCCAGCAGTTTAGGGCCGAACACTGAAGCTTTCTTT
clone_size: few
v_call: TRBV12-3/TRBV12-4
d_call: .
j_call: TRBJ1-1

cdr3_aa: CSASQGQESQPQHF
cdr3_nt: TGCAGTGCTAGTCAGGGACAGGAAAGTCAGCCCCAGCATTTT
clone_size: .
v_call: TRBV20-1
d_call: TRBD1
j_call: TRBJ1-5

cdr3_aa: CATSQGGPDTQYF
cdr3_nt: TGTGCCACCTCGCAGGGGGGGCCAGATACGCAGTATTTT
clone_size: .
v_call: TRBV24-1
d_call: .
j_call: TRBJ2-3

cdr3_aa: CASSGVGLNTEAFF
cdr3_nt: TGTGCCAGCAGTGGGGTGGGGTTGAACACTGAAGCTTTCTTT
clone_size: .
v_call: TRBV28
d_call: .
j_call: TRBJ1-1

cdr3_aa: CASSTPGQGSYEQYF
cdr3_nt: TGTGCCAGTAGTACGCCGGGACAGGGTTCCTACGAGCAGTACTTC
clone_size: .
v_call: TRBV19
d_call: TRBD1
j_call: TRBJ2-7

cdr3_aa: CASTSGAGNTIYF
cdr3_nt: TGTGCCAGCACCTCAGGGGCAGGAAACACCATATATTTT
clone_size: .
v_call: TRBV28
d_call: .
j_call: TRBJ1-3

cdr3_aa: CASTGGETEAFF
cdr3_nt: TGTGCCAGCACCGGGGGTGAGACTGAAGCTTTCTTT
clone_size: .
v_call: TRBV12-3/TRBV12-4
d_call: .
j_call: TRBJ1-1

cdr3_aa: CASSLRGGLYEQYF
cdr3_nt: TGTGCCAGTAGTCTCCGCGGGGGACTCTACGAGCAGTACTTC
clone_size: few
v_call: TRBV19
d_call: TRBD2
j_call: TRBJ2-7

cdr3_aa: CASSDVDSINYTF
cdr3_nt: TGTGCCAGCAGTGATGTCGACAGCATTAACTACACCTTC
clone_size: .
v_call: TRBV2
d_call: .
j_call: TRBJ1-2

cdr3_aa: CASSGTGGEKLFF
cdr3_nt: TGTGCCAGCAGCGGGACAGGGGGAGAAAAACTGTTTTTT
clone_size: .
v_call: TRBV6-6
d_call: TRBD1
j_call: TRBJ1-4

cdr3_aa: CAWSVPRRPDTEAFF
cdr3_nt: TGTGCCTGGAGTGTACCCCGAAGGCCGGACACTGAAGCTTTCTTT
clone_size: .
v_call: TRBV30
d_call: .
j_call: TRBJ1-1

cdr3_aa: CASSEASRVGGGYTF
cdr3_nt: TGTGCCAGCAGTGAGGCGTCCAGGGTAGGTGGTGGCTACACCTTC
clone_size: .
v_call: TRBV2
d_call: .
j_call: TRBJ1-2

cdr3_aa: CASRPGQGGGYGYTF
cdr3_nt: TGTGCCAGCAGGCCTGGACAGGGCGGGGGATATGGCTACACCTTC
clone_size: .
v_call: TRBV6-6
d_call: TRBD1
j_call: TRBJ1-2

cdr3_aa: CASSIQGAVNTEAFF
cdr3_nt: TGTGCCAGTAGTATCCAGGGGGCAGTGAACACTGAAGCTTTCTTT
clone_size: .
v_call: TRBV19
d_call: TRBD1
j_call: TRBJ1-1

cdr3_aa: CASSRQNGPYEQYF
cdr3_nt: TGTGCCAGCAGCCGACAAAACGGGCCCTACGAGCAGTACTTC
clone_size: .
v_call: TRBV14
d_call: .
j_call: TRBJ2-7

cdr3_aa: CASSGLLGGSGTGELFF
cdr3_nt: TGTGCCAGCAGCGGACTCCTCGGGGGCTCCGGCACCGGGGAGCTGTTTTTT
clone_size: .
v_call: TRBV9
d_call: .
j_call: TRBJ2-2

cdr3_aa: CASTPRDGENEKLFF
cdr3_nt: TGTGCCAGCACCCCCCGGGACGGAGAAAATGAAAAACTGTTTTTT
clone_size: .
v_call: TRBV21-1
d_call: .
j_call: TRBJ1-4

cdr3_aa: CASAEVRNSPLHF
cdr3_nt: TGTGCCAGCGCAGAAGTCCGGAATTCACCCCTCCACTTT
clone_size: once
v_call: TRBV11-3
d_call: .
j_call: TRBJ1-6

cdr3_aa: CASSMVMGEETQYF
cdr3_nt: TGTGCCAGTAGTATGGTGATGGGAGAAGAGACCCAGTACTTC
clone_size: .
v_call: TRBV19
d_call: .
j_call: TRBJ2-5

cdr3_aa: CASSTLSYSYNEQFF
cdr3_nt: TGTGCCAGTAGTACCCTCTCCTACTCCTACAATGAGCAGTTCTTC
clone_size: .
v_call: TRBV19
d_call: .
j_call: TRBJ2-1

cdr3_aa: CASGVVGRDSLHF
cdr3_nt: TGTGCCAGCGGGGTCGTCGGCAGGGATTCCCTCCACTTT
clone_size: once
v_call: TRBV28
d_call: .
j_call: TRBJ1-6

cdr3_aa: CATHRDSSTEAFF
cdr3_nt: TGTGCCACCCACCGGGACTCTAGCACTGAAGCTTTCTTT
clone_size: .
v_call: TRBV24-1
d_call: .
j_call: TRBJ1-1

cdr3_aa: CSVFGSGANVLTF
cdr3_nt: TGCAGCGTTTTCGGCTCTGGGGCCAACGTCCTGACTTTC
clone_size: .
v_call: TRBV29-1
d_call: .
j_call: TRBJ2-6

cdr3_aa: CAWKPGHNTEAFF
cdr3_nt: TGTGCCTGGAAACCGGGACACAACACTGAAGCTTTCTTT
clone_size: .
v_call: TRBV30
d_call: .
j_call: TRBJ1-1

cdr3_aa: CASSLTSGPYNEQFF
cdr3_nt: TGTGCCAGCAGCCTTACTAGCGGCCCTTACAATGAGCAGTTCTTC
clone_size: .
v_call: TRBV6-5
d_call: TRBD2
j_call: TRBJ2-1

cdr3_aa: CASSQRENTQYF
cdr3_nt: TGTGCCAGCAGCCAGAGAGAAAATACGCAGTATTTT
clone_size: .
v_call: TRBV5-4
d_call: .
j_call: TRBJ2-3

cdr3_aa: CASSQARGTAFGGYTF
cdr3_nt: TGCGCCAGCAGCCAAGCCCGGGGGACGGCCTTCGGGGGCTACACCTTC
clone_size: .
v_call: TRBV4-3
d_call: .
j_call: TRBJ1-2

cdr3_aa: CASSLQGGRNSPLHF
cdr3_nt: TGTGCCAGCAGCCTACAGGGAGGGCGTAATTCACCCCTCCACTTT
clone_size: .
v_call: TRBV6-5
d_call: .
j_call: TRBJ1-6

cdr3_aa: CASSLGSGAGREQYF
cdr3_nt: TGTGCCAGCAGCTTAGGTTCCGGGGCTGGGCGCGAGCAGTACTTC
clone_size: .
v_call: TRBV11-2
d_call: .
j_call: TRBJ2-7

cdr3_aa: CASSGLAGGSNEQFF
cdr3_nt: TGCGCCAGCAGCGGTTTAGCGGGGGGTAGCAATGAGCAGTTCTTC
clone_size: .
v_call: TRBV4-1
d_call: TRBD2
j_call: TRBJ2-1

cdr3_aa: CASSLGVRDTQYF
cdr3_nt: TGTGCCAGCAGTCTAGGGGTTAGAGATACGCAGTATTTT
clone_size: .
v_call: TRBV5-4
d_call: .
j_call: TRBJ2-3

cdr3_aa: CASSQSMGQGTHNEQFF
cdr3_nt: TGCGCCAGCAGTCAATCGATGGGTCAGGGAACACACAATGAGCAGTTCTTC
clone_size: .
v_call: TRBV23-1
d_call: .
j_call: TRBJ2-1

cdr3_aa: CASSFGTGEYNEQFF
cdr3_nt: TGCGCCAGCAGCTTCGGGACAGGGGAATACAATGAGCAGTTCTTC
clone_size: .
v_call: TRBV4-1
d_call: TRBD1
j_call: TRBJ2-1

cdr3_aa: CASSLTAGRGQGYTF
cdr3_nt: TGTGCCAGCAGCTTGACCGCTGGCAGGGGGCAAGGCTACACCTTC
clone_size: .
v_call: TRBV5-5
d_call: TRBD1
j_call: TRBJ1-2